This T cell receptor beta chain was identified in a study of T-cell memory formation after mild COVID-19. Notes on the study in general: Clones from the second wave (peaking day 37) had unconfirmed SARS-CoV-2 specificity.

Each CDR3 protein gets one entry after TCRdb re-called the 5' RACE reads with MiXCR. The table has around 410,000 distinct CDR3 sequences, less than 25% seen once; the top ten hold around 13%. This clonotype occurred many times. Its antigen remains unknown. The CDR3 extends over 16 amino acids. Germline CDR1 and CDR2: LGHDT and YNNKEL (reference sequence). V dropped 0 bases and J dropped 5; count of bases not matched to a gene: 5. Input material: PBMCs or a T cell subset sorted from them (not recorded which). The source of this sequence is an adult woman who had mild COVID-19 (a few samples of this study predate the infection). Cell type and time point are not known. The genes are TRBV3-1 and TRBJ2-7, with 12 bases matching TRBD1. The CDR3 here is CASSQDPGTGGDEQYF. The CDR3 coding sequence is TGTGCCAGCAGCCAAGACCCCGGGACAGGGGGCGACGAGCAGTACTTC.